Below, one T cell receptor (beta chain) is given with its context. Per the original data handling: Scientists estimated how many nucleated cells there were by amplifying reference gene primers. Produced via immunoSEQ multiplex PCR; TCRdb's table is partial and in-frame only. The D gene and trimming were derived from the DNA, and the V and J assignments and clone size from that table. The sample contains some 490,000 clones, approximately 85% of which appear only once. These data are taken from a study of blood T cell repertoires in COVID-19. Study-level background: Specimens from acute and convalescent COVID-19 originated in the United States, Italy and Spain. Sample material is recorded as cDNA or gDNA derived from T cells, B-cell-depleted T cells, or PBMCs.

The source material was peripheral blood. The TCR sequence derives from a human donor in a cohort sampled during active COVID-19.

In DNA, the CDR3 is TGTGCCTGGTGTGACAGGGGGAACACTGAAGCTTTCTTT. Protein product: CAWCDRGNTEAFF. J is TRBJ1-1 and V is TRBV30; 8 positions match TRBD1. Germline loops: CDR1 GTSNPN, CDR2 SVGIG (reference sequence). J was trimmed by 1 base and V by 5 bases; bases with no gene match: 3. The CDR3 covers 13 residues.